This passage covers 9 T cell receptor beta chains from one sample sequenced in a study of blood T cell repertoires in COVID-19. Sequenced by immunoSEQ multiplex PCR; TCRdb stores in-frame clones only, minus some. Seen here are more than 300,000 clones, around 91% observed once, and the top ten hold roughly 3.5%. Sequencing was performed on peripheral blood. These TCRs come from a woman between 18 and 29 years old who had recovered from COVID-19.

The chain carries TRBV3-1 (or the pseudogene TRBV3-2) and TRBJ2-7; unclear D gene. Germline CDR1 and CDR2: LGHDT and YNNKEL (reference sequence). The CDR3 runs to 15 residues. Trimming shortened V by 0 bases and J by 2 bases, and 11 bases separated the two germline ends. For the CDR3, the DNA is TGTGCCAGCAGCCAAGACAGACACCCCCCCTACGAGCAGTACGTC. Protein sequence: CASSQDRHPPYEQYV.

This chain joins TRBV10-2 and TRBJ2-3; TRBD2 matches 8 bases. The J segment lost 0 bases and the V segment lost 1 base, leaving 9 bases of the junction unmatched. This CDR3 has 18 residues. Germline V gene data show CDR1 as WSHSY and CDR2 as SAAADI. As DNA, the CDR3 is TGCGCCAGCAGTGAGTGGGGTAGCGGGACGTCTAGCACAGATACGCAGTATTTT. As protein: CASSEWGSGTSSTDTQYF.

V is TRBV5-1 and J is TRBJ2-3; D is uncertain. CDR3 size: 15 residues. Trimming left V 1 base short and J 4 bases short, with 13 bases between. Germline V CDR1 and CDR2: SGHRS, YFSETQ. CDR3 sequence reads: CASSLSSFSPDTQYF. The CDR3 nucleotides read TGCGCCAGCAGCTTGTCATCTTTCAGTCCAGATACGCAGTATTTT.

J is TRBJ2-1 and V is TRBV7-9; D might be TRBD1 (5 bases). The V end was cut by 6 bases, the J end by 6 bases, with 12 bases between. The CDR3 totals 13 residues. The V gene's germline CDR1 is SEHNR and CDR2 FQNEAQ (reference sequence). CDR3 sequence: CASSSDSRNEQFF. CDR3 nucleotides: TGTGCCAGCAGTTCTGACAGTCGCAATGAGCAGTTCTTC.

The rearrangement links TRBV19 to TRBJ1-1; possible D gene TRBD1, 6 bases. The CDR3 has 14 residues. V was cut by 6 bases and J by 3 bases, with 14 bases left in between. The V gene's germline CDR1 is LNHDA and CDR2 SQIVND (reference sequence). The CDR3 spells CASRLQGSHTEAFF. In DNA form, the CDR3 reads TGTGCCAGTAGGCTACAGGGAAGTCACACTGAAGCTTTCTTT.

This clone occurred once. The chain carries TRBV30 and TRBJ1-3; D is perhaps TRBD1 (5 bases). V lost 0 bases and J 3 bases, leaving 9 bases between the germline ends. This CDR3 has 14 residues. Per the germline V gene, CDR1 is GTSNPN and CDR2 is SVGIG (reference sequence). CDR3 DNA: TGTGCCTGGAGTGTATGGGGGGTTGGAAACACCATATATTTT. Its translation is CAWSVWGVGNTIYF.

The chain links TRBV11-3 to TRBJ1-5; D is undetermined. V lost 3 bases and J 1 base, leaving 10 bases between the germline ends. The CDR3 runs 15 residues. Germline lookup yields CDR1 SGHNT and CDR2 YENEEA. The CDR3 DNA is TGTGCCAGCAGCTTCCGTCGCGGGAGCAATCAGCCCCAGCATTTT. Translation: CASSFRRGSNQPQHF.

The chain has TRBV30 and TRBJ2-7, with a possible D match to TRBD1 (6 bases). The CDR3 runs to 13 residues. With 2 bases removed from V and 4 bases from J, the gap between germline ends came to 12 bases. Per germline, CDR1 GTSNPN and CDR2 SVGIG (reference sequence). The CDR3 reads CAWSPDRPYEQYV. The CDR3 DNA follows: TGTGCCTGGAGTCCGGACAGACCATACGAGCAGTACGTC.

This clone appeared a single time. This chain connects TRBV6-2 or TRBV6-3 to TRBJ1-5; D ambiguous. The length of the CDR3 is 16 residues. Deletions cut 4 bases from V and 4 bases from J, with 17 bases between. The germline CDR1 and CDR2 sequences are MNHEY and SVGEGT. The CDR3 reads CASSSPGLLGNQPQHF. CDR3 DNA: TGTGCCAGCAGTTCCCCAGGACTTCTGGGGAATCAGCCCCAGCATTTT.